A single T cell receptor beta chain is shown here with its context. Its antigen is unknown. The read gets to within 3 residues of the CDR3 end, and the germline J gene fills in the rest. Distinct nucleotide sequences in the sample also encode this CDR3. The sample belongs to a study of T cell clonality in common variable immunodeficiency. CDR1 and CDR2 (germline): DFQATT, SNEGSKA (reference sequence). CDR3 length: 13 residues. V was shortened by 3 bases and J by 6 bases, with 15 bases between the two germline ends. Clones were read by immunoSEQ multiplex PCR, and TCRdb kept only the in-frame ones, dropping some. In total the sample includes approximately 30,000 clones, none of them seen once. Study-wide points: Common variable immunodeficiency TCR beta sequences reportedly had fewer deletions and N-nucleotide insertions.

Sequencing input: peripheral blood mononuclear cells. The rearrangement joins TRBV20-1 to TRBJ2-7; TRBD1 might be the D (6 bases). The source is a person aged 18 to 75 in good health. The CDR3 sequence: CSARRGRGVEQYF. The covered CDR3 bases are TGCAGTGCTAGGAGAGGCAGGGGCGTCGAG.